Presented here are 6 T cell receptor beta chains from one specimen sequenced in a study of blood T cell repertoires in COVID-19. Only in-frame clones appear in the TCRdb table, and some are missing; sequencing was by immunoSEQ multiplex PCR. Found here are nearly 350,000 clones, more than 70% of them singletons; the top ten hold 2.5% to 3%. Input material: peripheral blood. The receptor set was obtained from a man aged 30-40 years with active or convalescent COVID-19.

The chain has TRBV6-6 and TRBJ1-5; possible D gene TRBD1, 6 bases. V was clipped by 2 bases and J by 5 bases, with 7 bases between them. The CDR3 loop spans 13 amino acids. Germline-derived CDR1 and CDR2 are MNHNY and SVGAGI (reference sequence). CDR3 nucleotides: TGTGCCAGCAGTTACGAGGGGGATCAGCCCCAGCATTTT. It yields the protein CASSYEGDQPQHF.

J is TRBJ2-5 and V is TRBV5-4, with TRBD1 matching over 8 bases. Per germline, CDR1 SGHNT and CDR2 YYREEE (reference sequence). The CDR3 length is 15 residues. V lost 0 bases, J lost 0 bases, and 1 base stayed unmatched. The CDR3 here is CASSLGGQDQETQYF. The CDR3 DNA is TGTGCCAGCAGCTTGGGGGGACAGGACCAAGAGACCCAGTACTTC.

The chain employs TRBV10-3 and TRBJ1-4, with D unclear. CDR3 length equals 14 residues. Germline loops: CDR1 ENHRY, CDR2 SYGVKD. Trimming stripped 3 bases from V and 5 bases from J, with 10 bases between. DNA for the CDR3: TGTGCCATCAGTGAATCTTCAGGCAATGAAAAACTGTTTTTT. It encodes CAISESSGNEKLFF.

This clone was seen a few times. This chain joins TRBV19 and TRBJ1-1, with a tentative D call TRBD1 (6 bases). V was trimmed by 7 bases and J by 4 bases, leaving 16 bases between them. The germline CDR1 and CDR2 sequences are LNHDA and SQIVND (reference sequence). The CDR3 runs to 14 residues. The CDR3 bases are TGTGCCAGTACCGTTTCCACAGGGACCACTGAAGCTTTCTTT. Translating it yields CASTVSTGTTEAFF. The entire variable domain, with the rest obtained from reference TRBV19 and TRBJ1-1, is as follows: DGGITQSPKYLFRKEGQNVTLSCEQNLNHDAMYWYRQDPGQGLRLIYYSQIVNDFQKGDIAEGYSVSREKKESFPLTVTSAQKNPTAFYLCASTVSTGTTEAFFGQGTRLTVV.

V gene TRBV7-2 combines with J gene TRBJ1-1, with 9 bases identical to TRBD1. V lost 5 bases and J lost 4; bases outside the gene matches: 5. Germline V gene sequence: CDR1 SGHTA, CDR2 FQGNSA. The CDR3 spans 14 residues. CDR3 sequence: CASSPNRGLTEAFF. CDR3 nucleotides: TGTGCCAGCAGCCCCAACAGGGGGCTCACTGAAGCTTTCTTT.

The chain carries TRBV19 and TRBJ2-5, with 15 bases identical to TRBD2. This CDR3 is built from 16 residues. Germline CDR1 reads LNHDA; CDR2 reads SQIVND (reference sequence). Trimming removed 6 bases from V and 7 bases from J; junction bases left unmatched: 9. The CDR3 reads CASSPWTSGRAGTQYF. In DNA, the CDR3 is TGTGCCAGTAGCCCTTGGACTAGCGGGAGGGCCGGGACCCAGTACTTC.